Each of the 5 T cell receptor beta chains below was sequenced from the same sample in a study of shared clonotypes between healthy human individuals. Repertoires were generated with immunoSEQ multiplex PCR, while TCRdb's copy carries only in-frame clones and drops some. This table holds approximately 500,000 clones, almost 97% found once. Sequenced input: naive CD4+ T cells sorted from blood. Sample subset: CD45RA+ positively selected. All receptors come from a young woman in good health.

The DNA of the CDR3 is TGTGCCAGCTCACCGTCGGATAGGCAACCCCTCCACTTT. As protein: CASSPSDRQPLHF. The chain is built from TRBV18 and TRBJ1-6; D unclear. This CDR3 region has 13 residues. Germline assignment: CDR1 KGHSH and CDR2 LQKENI. Trimming took off 3 bases at V and 12 bases at J, with 12 bases between the two ends.

J is TRBJ2-7 and V is TRBV2; TRBD2 matches at 11 bases. The junction had 11 bases not matched to a gene; V was cut back by 6 bases and J by 7 bases. Germline CDR1 is SNHLY and CDR2 is FYNNEI. This CDR3 spans 15 amino acids. CDR3 protein: CASSDPSGRRWEQYF. CDR3 bases: TGTGCCAGCAGCGACCCTAGCGGGAGGCGGTGGGAGCAGTACTTC.

The V gene is TRBV28, the J gene TRBJ2-7, with unresolved D. Germline V gene lookup returns CDR1 MDHEN and CDR2 SYDVKM. V shed 6 bases and J shed 4 bases, with 16 bases lying between them. This CDR3 spans 14 amino acids. CDR3: CASSRPISRYEQYF. CDR3 DNA: TGTGCCAGCAGCCGCCCCATTAGCAGGTACGAGCAGTACTTC. Drawing the rest from reference TRBV28 and TRBJ2-7, the complete variable domain is DVKVTQSSRYLVKRTGEKVFLECVQDMDHENMFWYRQDPGLGLRLIYFSYDVKMKEKGDIPEGYSVSREKKERFSLILESASTNQTSMYLCASSRPISRYEQYFGPGTRLTVT.

This clone appeared a few times. The chain employs TRBV2 and TRBJ1-2; TRBD1 matches at 7 bases. Germline V gene sequence: CDR1 SNHLY, CDR2 FYNNEI. Trimming cost V 5 bases and J 0 bases; bases outside gene matches: 15. The CDR3 spans 18 residues. The CDR3 bases are TGTGCCAGCAGTTCCTGGCGGCGGAGACAGGGAGCTAACTATGGCTACACCTTC. It translates to CASSSWRRRQGANYGYTF.

The chain carries TRBV14 and TRBJ1-1; D is unclear. Trimming left V 0 bases short and J 3 bases short, with 17 bases between. The CDR3 covers 17 residues. CDR1 and CDR2 from the germline V gene are SGHDN and FVKESK. The CDR3 DNA is TGTGCCAGCAGCCAAGATCTCGGCAATAGGATAGACACTGAAGCTTTCTTT. It is translated as CASSQDLGNRIDTEAFF.